This T cell receptor beta chain is from a study of T cell clonotyping in hematopoietic cell transplantation (dated by TCRdb to the early 2020s). Regarding the study in general: The study collected roughly 150 blood samples from 35 consecutive transplant recipients and their related donors. Patient recruitment ran from 2015 to early 2017, and follow-up continued until late 2020 or death. Study-wide conclusions, independent of this receptor: Broader TCR repertoire diversity after transplant was predicted by Inverse Simpson Index values from donors and from recipients before transplant. After transplant, TCR diversity in recipients dropped, and pathologically expanded clonotypes climbed progressively between day 30 and day 180. Only a small fraction of recipient repertoires overlapped donor repertoires, with over 95% appearing de novo at the given depth. The sample size was limited, and CD4 and CD8 repertoire contributions could not be separated because cells were not sorted.

The sample's time point, from its label and the paper: 100 days after allo-HCT. Blood from recipients was drawn roughly 28 days before transplant, then again at days 30, 100 and 180 after transplant. Nuclei Lysis Solution was used to extract genomic DNA from fresh or cryopreserved unfractionated peripheral blood mononuclear cells. About this clone itself: No antigen is known for it. No much larger clone is present one base from it, and per-base qualities are unavailable.

With the immunoSEQ assay, which is a bias-controlled multiplex PCR relying on V- and J-specific primers, TCR beta CDR3 regions were amplified from genomic DNA. A proprietary barcode and Illumina adapter sequences were added to the CDR3 amplicons in a second PCR step. An Illumina MiSeq instrument was used to sequence the CDR3 libraries. Per the source publication's procedure: Export and quality control were handled in immunoSEQ Analyzer 3.0, while downstream analyses relied on R Bioconductor and Immunarch. Only productive rearrangements within the normalized downsampled data set were used in the calculation of repertoire metrics. Pathologically expanded clonotypes were defined as those larger than 5 templates in the normalized cohort. The Inverse Simpson Index was used to measure repertoire diversity. To capture all clonotypes, the CMV-specificity analyses were run on the non-normalized data set. Sourced from immuneACCESS, this table was stored by TCRdb with only in-frame sequences that have V and J called. A share of the clones is absent; for the studies checked, an unresolved V gene accounts for under half, and the remainder has no known explanation. V and J calls and clone size are copied from that table; D and trimming were computed from the DNA. The sample table contains roughly 5,000 clones; only one count was recorded for roughly four fifths of them. The leading ten clones occupy roughly 22% of the sample.

This TCR was recovered from a male patient aged 55 to 70 who had an allogeneic stem cell transplant, so T cells may come from the graft donor. Some clones in this sample may be carry-over from other donors' samples. Specimen: peripheral blood mononuclear cells, collected 100 days after allogeneic stem cell transplant.

The bases are TGTGCCAGTCAGGGGGCTCAGCGGGAATCCTCCTACAATGAGCAGTTCTTC. Its amino acids are CASQGAQRESSYNEQFF. The V gene is TRBV7-9 and the J gene is TRBJ2-1; TRBD1 is possibly the D segment (8 matching bases). V is cut by 9 bases and J by 0 bases, and the space between the germline ends is 21 bases. The CDR3, from cysteine to phenylalanine, totals 17 residues. Only the CDR3 region is kept as DNA, spanning 51 bases read in frame from base 1. CDR1 SEHNR and CDR2 FQNEAQ were looked up in the germline V gene (reference sequence).